Reported below is one TCR beta chain. What antigen it recognizes has not been identified. There are no base qualities to consult, and no much larger clone falls within one base. Trimming accounts for 4 bases at V and 9 bases at J, while the number of junction bases matched to no gene is 9. CDR1 and CDR2 (SGDLS, YYNGEE) derive from the germline V gene. There are 15 amino acids in the CDR3, from cysteine to phenylalanine inclusive. Only the CDR3 region is kept as DNA, spanning 45 bases read in frame from base 1. TCRbeta CDR3 regions were amplified from genomic DNA by means of the immunoSEQ Assay, a bias-controlled multiplex PCR. From the authors' description of their analysis: The number of nucleated cells in each sample was estimated from the amplification of reference gene primers within the assay. To quantify the absolute abundance of each unique TCRbeta CDR3 rearrangement, sequence reads were collapsed and filtered. For each sample, productive Simpson clonality was calculated by taking the square root of Simpson's diversity index across productive rearrangements. TCRdb obtained this table from immuneACCESS and retained in-frame rearrangements with V and J assigned. These tables miss some clones; where compared with another copy, unresolved V genes account for less than half of the shortfall, and the remainder is unexplained. V and J calls and clone size follow that table, whereas D and trimming were derived from the DNA. This sample gives roughly 250,000 clones in total; about 90% of them show up just once. The ten largest clones take up 1.5% to 2% of the sample.

The data are from a study of blood T cell repertoires in COVID-19 (dated by TCRdb to about 2020). Context from the whole study: Samples covering the acute and convalescent phases of COVID-19 were provided by collaborators in the United States, Italy and Spain. Where HLA class I and class II types were available, the types were taken from metadata supplied by the sample provider, not from assay-based typing. Nearly every sample came with metadata listing a de-identified subject ID, COVID-19 status, age in years and sex. Samples were obtained from the ongoing ImmuneRACE study (first 160 participants) and from roughly 1,300 subjects provided by 6 global collaborators. Subjects who had been exposed to COVID-19, were actively infected with it, or had recovered from it provided the deeply sampled blood TCRbeta repertoires that made up the dataset. The prospective study material was composed of cDNA or gDNA derived from T cells, B-cell-depleted T cells, or PBMCs. The repertoires were made available in a free public database intended to serve as a resource for research on the immune response to SARS-CoV-2.

The paper as a whole reports these results and caveats: The amount of clinical and demographic metadata varied by source and participant and was provided uncurated.

Participants in the prospective study were aged roughly 18 to 89 years, lived in over 20 United States geographic areas, and enrolled through a virtual design. Cohort assignment in the prospective study relied on participant-reported clinical history from a screening survey and a study questionnaire. For ImmuneRACE Cohort 3, a participant was defined as recovered based on two consecutive negative NP/OP PCR tests, clearance by a healthcare professional, or resolution of symptoms. Mobile phlebotomists in the prospective study collected whole blood, serum and a nasopharyngeal or oropharyngeal swab from every participant. Additional blood draws and questionnaires over an approximately 2-month period could optionally be provided by prospective study participants. Prospective study blood samples were shipped either frozen or at room temperature before DNA extraction.

Sequencing input: PBMCs or T cells enriched from blood (not recorded which). This chain is built from TRBV9 and TRBJ2-1, with 11 junctional bases fitting TRBD2. The receptor was derived from a woman younger than 35 who had recovered from COVID-19. The CDR3 reads as follows: CASSPQTSGGVEQFF. The DNA is as follows: TGTGCCAGCAGCCCACAAACTAGCGGGGGTGTTGAGCAGTTCTTC.